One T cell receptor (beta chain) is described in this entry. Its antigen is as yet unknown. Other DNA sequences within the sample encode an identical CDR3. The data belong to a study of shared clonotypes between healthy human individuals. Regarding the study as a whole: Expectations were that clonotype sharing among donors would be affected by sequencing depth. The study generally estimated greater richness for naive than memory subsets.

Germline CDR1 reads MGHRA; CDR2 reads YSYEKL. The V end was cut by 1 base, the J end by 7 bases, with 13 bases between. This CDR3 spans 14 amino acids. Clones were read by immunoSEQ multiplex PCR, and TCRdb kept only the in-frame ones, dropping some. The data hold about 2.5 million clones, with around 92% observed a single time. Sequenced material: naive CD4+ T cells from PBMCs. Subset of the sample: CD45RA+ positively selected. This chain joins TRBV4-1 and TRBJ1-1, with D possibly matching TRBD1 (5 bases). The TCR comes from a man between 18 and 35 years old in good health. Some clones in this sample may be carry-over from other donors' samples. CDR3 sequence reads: CASSQVGAPIEAFF. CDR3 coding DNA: TGCGCCAGCAGCCAAGTCGGGGCCCCCATTGAAGCTTTCTTT.